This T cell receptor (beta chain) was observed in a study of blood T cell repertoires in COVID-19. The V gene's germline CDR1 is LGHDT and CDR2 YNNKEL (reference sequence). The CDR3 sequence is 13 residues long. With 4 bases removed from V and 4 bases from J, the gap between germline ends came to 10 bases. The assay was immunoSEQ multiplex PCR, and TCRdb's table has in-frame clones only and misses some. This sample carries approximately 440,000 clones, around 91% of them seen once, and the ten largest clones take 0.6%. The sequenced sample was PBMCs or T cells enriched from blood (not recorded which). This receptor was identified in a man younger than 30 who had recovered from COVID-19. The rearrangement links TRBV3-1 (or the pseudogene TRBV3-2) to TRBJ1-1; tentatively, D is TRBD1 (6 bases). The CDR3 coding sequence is TGTGCCAGCAGCCGCCCAGGGGCCACTGAAGCTTTCTTT. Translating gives CASSRPGATEAFF.